A selection of T cell receptor beta chains follows, all from one sample in a study of human T cells and chemical hapten exposure. From the RACE reads, TCRdb called clonotypes with MiXCR, one entry per CDR3 protein. Among 45,000 to 70,000 distinct CDR3 sequences listed, about 9.3% were seen once. Here the sequenced sample was whole blood, taken in connection with sensitization to the hapten diphenylcyclopropenone (DPC). Receptor source: a woman aged 40 to 55 with alopecia areata. Some clones in this sample may be carry-over from other donors' samples. The CDR3 runs from the conserved cysteine through the conserved F or W. The order of the fields is V gene, J gene, D gene, clone size, CDR3 DNA, CDR3 protein. The D gene is left open where the match is weak. Clone size is shown for a subset of rows, as once, few, many or a class of expanded clone.

TRBV12-3/TRBV12-4,TRBJ1-6,TRBD1,many,TGTGCCAGCAGTTTAAGACAGGGTGGTTCACCCCTCCACTTT,CASSLRQGGSPLHF
TRBV7-9,TRBJ2-2,.,.,TGTGCCAGCAGCTCGGGGGATTACGGGGAGCTGTTTTTT,CASSSGDYGELFF
TRBV15,TRBJ1-1,.,.,TGTGCCACCAGCAGAGATGGGGCCGGGGGCACTGAAGCTTTCTTT,CATSRDGAGGTEAFF
TRBV7-6,TRBJ1-1,TRBD1,many,TGTGCCAGCAGCTTAGGACAGGGAATCGACACTGAAGCTTTCTTT,CASSLGQGIDTEAFF
TRBV12-3/TRBV12-4,TRBJ1-2,.,many,TGTGCCAGCACCAACGGAGGGGTAGATGGCTACACCTTC,CASTNGGVDGYTF
TRBV6-2/TRBV6-3,TRBJ2-4,.,.,TGTGCCAGCAGTTACCGGGGAATCGACATTCAGTACTTC,CASSYRGIDIQYF
TRBV12-3/TRBV12-4,TRBJ1-5,.,many,TGTGCCAGCAGCCTGGGGTGGCCCCAGCATTTT,CASSLGWPQHF
TRBV12-3/TRBV12-4,TRBJ2-7,TRBD1,many,TGTGCCAGCAGAGCTATTGGACAGGACCCCTACGAGCAGTACTTC,CASRAIGQDPYEQYF
TRBV27,TRBJ1-4,.,.,TGTGCCAGCAGTCCCGCCCGGCAGGTTAATGAAAAACTGTTTTTT,CASSPARQVNEKLFF
TRBV6-1,TRBJ1-2,.,few,TGTGCCAGCAGTGACGGGATATATGGCTACACCTTC,CASSDGIYGYTF
TRBV5-6,TRBJ2-1,TRBD2,many,TGTGCCAGCAGCATTAGCGGGGAGCAGTTCTTC,CASSISGEQFF
TRBV5-1,TRBJ2-3,.,.,TGCGCCAGCAGGGGAGCGAGCACAGATACGCAGTATTTT,CASRGASTDTQYF
TRBV11-2,TRBJ1-5,.,many,TGTGCCAGCAGCTTTGGGACCCCAAATCAGCCCCAGCATTTT,CASSFGTPNQPQHF
TRBV29-1,TRBJ2-5,.,many,TGCAGCGTTGTACTCTTCCAAGAGACCCAGTACTTC,CSVVLFQETQYF
TRBV18,TRBJ1-1,TRBD1,many,TGTGCCAGCTCACCAGAGGGGGCCCTGAACACTGAAGCTTTCTTT,CASSPEGALNTEAFF
TRBV5-1,TRBJ2-1,TRBD2,.,TGCGCCAGCAGCTTGGTGGCTAGCGGGGGGGCCTACAATGAGCAGTTCTTC,CASSLVASGGAYNEQFF
TRBV2,TRBJ2-7,TRBD2,few,TGTGCCAGCAGTGAAAGGCTAGCGGGGCTCTACGAGCAGTACTTC,CASSERLAGLYEQYF
TRBV7-6,TRBJ2-7,.,many,TGTGCCAGCAGCCCCATTGAGGGGAGTGGCGAGCAGTACTTC,CASSPIEGSGEQYF
TRBV5-5,TRBJ2-1,.,.,TGTGCCAGCAGCTTGGGGGTTTACAATGAGCAGTTCTTC,CASSLGVYNEQFF
TRBV18,TRBJ2-5,TRBD1,few,TGTGCCAGCTCACCACCGAGGGGGCGAGAGACCCAGTACTTC,CASSPPRGRETQYF
TRBV7-2,TRBJ2-7,TRBD2,.,TGTGCCAGCAGCTTAGCTGCTAGCGGGGGGGCGTACGAGCAGTACTTC,CASSLAASGGAYEQYF
TRBV5-1,TRBJ2-2,.,many,TGCGCCAGCAGCCCTGCAGTCTCCGGGGAGCTGTTTTTT,CASSPAVSGELFF
TRBV5-1,TRBJ1-2,TRBD1,many,TGCGCCAGCAGCTCCACAGGGACAGGGCCCTATGGCTACACCTTC,CASSSTGTGPYGYTF
TRBV7-2,TRBJ2-7,TRBD2,.,TGTGCCAGCAGCCCACTAGCGACTCCCTACGAGCAGTACTTC,CASSPLATPYEQYF
TRBV9,TRBJ1-1,.,many,TGTGCCAGCAGCGCACAGTGGAGTTTGGCTGAAGCTTTCTTT,CASSAQWSLAEAFF
TRBV4-2,TRBJ2-1,.,few,TGTGCCAGCAGCCAAGATGGGGCTAGCTTTAGCAATGAGCAGTTCTTC,CASSQDGASFSNEQFF
TRBV2,TRBJ2-7,.,many,TGTGCCATCCTGGGTTGGGGGACAACCTACGAGCAGTACTTC,CAILGWGTTYEQYF
TRBV14,TRBJ1-1,.,.,TGTGCCAGCAGCCACTTGAAGACACTCAGGGATACTGAAGCTTTCTTT,CASSHLKTLRDTEAFF
TRBV19,TRBJ2-6,.,many,TGTGCCAGTAGTATCAGAACAGGGACCGGGGCCAACGTCCTGACTTTC,CASSIRTGTGANVLTF
TRBV7-8,TRBJ1-5,TRBD1,.,TGTGCCAGCAGCTTCGACAGGGCGGCCCAGCATTTT,CASSFDRAAQHF
TRBV12-3/TRBV12-4,TRBJ1-1,.,many,TGTGCCAGCCGGCGTACCCAGACTGGTAACACTGAAGCTTTCTTT,CASRRTQTGNTEAFF
TRBV20-1,TRBJ1-1,.,.,TGCAGTGCTAGGGAACCGGGCCCACCGGCCGCTTTCTTT,CSAREPGPPAAFF
TRBV6-1,TRBJ2-7,TRBD1,few,TGTGCCAGCAGTGTGACAGGGTGGTACGAGCAGTACTTC,CASSVTGWYEQYF
TRBV11-2,TRBJ2-2,.,many,TGTGCCAGCAGCTTCCGGACGGGCCGGGGGGAGCTGTTTTTT,CASSFRTGRGELFF
TRBV6-1,TRBJ2-3,.,few,TGTGCCAGCAGAGTCATTGGAGATACGCAGTATTTT,CASRVIGDTQYF
TRBV7-2,TRBJ2-3,.,.,TGTGCCAGCCAAGGGGACTTTCGCACAGATACGCAGTATTTT,CASQGDFRTDTQYF
TRBV7-8,TRBJ1-4,.,many,TGTGCCAGCAGCTTAGGTGGGCGGATTGCAACTAATGAAAAACTGTTTTTT,CASSLGGRIATNEKLFF
TRBV28,TRBJ2-7,.,.,TGTGCCAGCAGTCGACATCTAGCGAACTACGAGCAGTACTTC,CASSRHLANYEQYF
TRBV15,TRBJ1-1,.,few,TGTGCCACCAGCAGACCGGAGAAAATCGCTGAAGCTTTCTTT,CATSRPEKIAEAFF
TRBV12-3/TRBV12-4,TRBJ2-2,.,many,TGTGCCAGCCCAGGCCGGGGCGGGGAGCTGTTTTTT,CASPGRGGELFF
TRBV6-2/TRBV6-3,TRBJ1-6,.,many,TGTGCCAGCAGTCGTAGAGGAAGCTCCTATAATTCACCCCTCCACTTT,CASSRRGSSYNSPLHF